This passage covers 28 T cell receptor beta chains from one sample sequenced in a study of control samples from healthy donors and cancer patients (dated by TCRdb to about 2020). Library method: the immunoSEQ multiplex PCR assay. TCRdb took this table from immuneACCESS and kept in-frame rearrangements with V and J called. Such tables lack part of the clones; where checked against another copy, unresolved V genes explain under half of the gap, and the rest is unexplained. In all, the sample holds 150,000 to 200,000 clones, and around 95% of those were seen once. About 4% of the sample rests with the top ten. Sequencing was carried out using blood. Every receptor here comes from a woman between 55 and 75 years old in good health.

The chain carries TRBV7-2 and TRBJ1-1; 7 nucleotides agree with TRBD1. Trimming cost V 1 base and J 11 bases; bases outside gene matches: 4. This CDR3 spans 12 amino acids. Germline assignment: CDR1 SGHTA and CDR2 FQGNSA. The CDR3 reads CASSLEGRGAFF. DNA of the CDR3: TGTGCCAGCAGCTTAGAGGGCAGGGGGGCTTTCTTT.

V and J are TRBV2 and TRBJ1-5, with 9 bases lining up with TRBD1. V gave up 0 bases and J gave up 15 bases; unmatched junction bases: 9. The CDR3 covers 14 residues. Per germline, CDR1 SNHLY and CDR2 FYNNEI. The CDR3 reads CASSEALGDRVTHF. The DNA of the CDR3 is TGTGCCAGCAGTGAAGCGCTCGGGGACAGGGTTACGCATTTT.

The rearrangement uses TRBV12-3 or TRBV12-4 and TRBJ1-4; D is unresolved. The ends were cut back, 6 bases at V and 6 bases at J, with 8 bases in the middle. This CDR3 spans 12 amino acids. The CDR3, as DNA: TGTGCCAGCAGATTCTCAGATGAAAAACTGTTTTTT. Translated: CASRFSDEKLFF.

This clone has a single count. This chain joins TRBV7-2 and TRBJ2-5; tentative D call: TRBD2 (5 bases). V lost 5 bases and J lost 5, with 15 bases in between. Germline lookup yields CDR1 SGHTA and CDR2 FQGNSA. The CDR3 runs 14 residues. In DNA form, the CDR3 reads TGTGCCAGCAGCCAAACTGCCTCGGGGGAGACCCAGTACTTC. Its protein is CASSQTASGETQYF. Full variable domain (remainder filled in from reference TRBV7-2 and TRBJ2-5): GAGVSQSPSNKVTEKGKDVELRCDPISGHTALYWYRQSLGQGLEFLIYFQGNSAPDKSGLPSDRFSAERTGGSVSTLTIQRTQQEDSAVYLCASSQTASGETQYFGPGTRLLVL.

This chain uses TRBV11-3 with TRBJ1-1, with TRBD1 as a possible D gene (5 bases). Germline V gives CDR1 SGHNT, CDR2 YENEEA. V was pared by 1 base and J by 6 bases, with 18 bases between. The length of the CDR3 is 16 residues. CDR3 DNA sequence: TGTGCCAGCAGCTTAGGTTCAGGGACTGGGAAACCTGAAGCTTTCTTT. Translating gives CASSLGSGTGKPEAFF.

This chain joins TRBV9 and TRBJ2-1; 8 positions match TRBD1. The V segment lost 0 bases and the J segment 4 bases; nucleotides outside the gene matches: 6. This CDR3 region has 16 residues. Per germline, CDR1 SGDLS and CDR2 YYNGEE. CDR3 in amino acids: CASSVVSGTGYNEQFF. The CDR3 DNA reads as TGTGCCAGCAGCGTAGTCTCCGGGACAGGATACAATGAGCAGTTCTTC.

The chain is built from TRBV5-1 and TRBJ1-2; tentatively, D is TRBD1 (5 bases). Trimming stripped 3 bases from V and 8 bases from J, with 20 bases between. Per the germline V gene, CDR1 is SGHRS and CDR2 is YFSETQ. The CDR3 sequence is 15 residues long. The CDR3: CASSSLASNQGGYTF. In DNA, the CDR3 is TGCGCCAGCAGCTCCCTAGCTTCAAATCAGGGAGGCTACACCTTC.

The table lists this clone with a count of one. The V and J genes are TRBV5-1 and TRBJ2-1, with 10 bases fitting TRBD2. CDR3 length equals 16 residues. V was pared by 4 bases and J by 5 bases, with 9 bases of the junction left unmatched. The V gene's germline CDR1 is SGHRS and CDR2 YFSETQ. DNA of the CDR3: TGCGCCAGCAGCCCGCGGTCTAGCGGGGGAGACAATGAGCAGTTCTTC. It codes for CASSPRSSGGDNEQFF.

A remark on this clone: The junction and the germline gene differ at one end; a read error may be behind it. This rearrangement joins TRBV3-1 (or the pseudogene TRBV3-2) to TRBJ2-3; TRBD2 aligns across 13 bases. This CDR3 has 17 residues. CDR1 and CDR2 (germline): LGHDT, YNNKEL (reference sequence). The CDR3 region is CASSQGVLAGGRDAQYF. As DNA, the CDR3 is TGTGCCAGCAGCCAAGGTGTACTAGCGGGGGGGCGAGATGCGCAGTATTTT.

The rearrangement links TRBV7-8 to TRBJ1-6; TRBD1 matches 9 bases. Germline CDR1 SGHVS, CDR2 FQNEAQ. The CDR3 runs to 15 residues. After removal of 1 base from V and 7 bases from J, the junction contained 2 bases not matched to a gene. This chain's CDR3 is CASSLGGTGNSPLHF. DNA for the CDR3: TGTGCCAGCAGCTTAGGGGGGACAGGGAATTCACCCCTCCACTTT. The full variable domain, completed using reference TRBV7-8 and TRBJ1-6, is GAGVSQSPRYKVAKRGQDVALRCDPISGHVSLFWYQQALGQGPEFLTYFQNEAQLDKSGLPSDRFFAERPEGSVSTLKIQRTQQEDSAVYLCASSLGGTGNSPLHFGNGTRLTVT.

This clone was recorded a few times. The CDR3 here is CASTPGGLASTDTQYF. DNA for the CDR3: TGTGCCAGCACCCCAGGGGGACTAGCGAGCACAGATACGCAGTATTTT. The chain links TRBV6-2 or TRBV6-3 to TRBJ2-3, with 10 bases that match TRBD2. V was pared by 7 bases and J by 0 bases, with 7 bases of the junction left unmatched. This CDR3 region has 16 residues. Germline values: CDR1 MNHEY, CDR2 SVGEGT.

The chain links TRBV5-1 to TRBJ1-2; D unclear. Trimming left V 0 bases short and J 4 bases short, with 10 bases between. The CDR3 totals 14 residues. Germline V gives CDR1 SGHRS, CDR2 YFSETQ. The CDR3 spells CASSLEADPYGYTF. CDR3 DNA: TGCGCCAGCAGCTTGGAGGCGGATCCCTATGGCTACACCTTC.

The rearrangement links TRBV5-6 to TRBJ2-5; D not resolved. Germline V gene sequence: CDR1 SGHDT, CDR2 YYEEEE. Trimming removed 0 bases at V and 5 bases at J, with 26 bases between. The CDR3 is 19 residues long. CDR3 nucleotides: TGTGCCAGCAGCTTGGGGGATCGGAGACGTCTGAAGGGTTTGGAGACCCAGTACTTC. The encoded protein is CASSLGDRRRLKGLETQYF.

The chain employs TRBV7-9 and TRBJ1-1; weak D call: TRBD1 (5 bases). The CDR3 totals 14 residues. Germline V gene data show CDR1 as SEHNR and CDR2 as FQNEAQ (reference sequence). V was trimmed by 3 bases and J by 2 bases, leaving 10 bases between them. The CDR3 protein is CASSLDMGNTEAFF. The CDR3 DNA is TGTGCCAGCAGCTTGGACATGGGAAACACTGAAGCTTTCTTT.

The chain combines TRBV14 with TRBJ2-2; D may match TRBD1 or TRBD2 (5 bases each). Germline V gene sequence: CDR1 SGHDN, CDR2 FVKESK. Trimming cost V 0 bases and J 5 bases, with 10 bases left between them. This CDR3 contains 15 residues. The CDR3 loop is CASSQDRWGTGELFF. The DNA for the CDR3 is TGTGCCAGCAGCCAAGATCGTTGGGGGACCGGGGAGCTGTTTTTT.

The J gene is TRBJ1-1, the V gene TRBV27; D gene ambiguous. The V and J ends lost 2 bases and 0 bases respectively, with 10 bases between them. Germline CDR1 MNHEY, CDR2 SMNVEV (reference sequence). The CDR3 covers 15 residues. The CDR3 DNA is TGTGCCAGCAGTTTAACAGTGAAACTGAACACTGAAGCTTTCTTT. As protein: CASSLTVKLNTEAFF.

The CDR3 coding sequence is TGTGCCAGCAGCTTAGAGACCATTGGGGAGGGCTACACCTTC. This sequence encodes CASSLETIGEGYTF. The chain is built from TRBV7-9 and TRBJ1-2, with unresolved D. The V end was cut by 1 base, the J end by 8 bases, with 14 bases between. The CDR3 loop spans 14 amino acids. Germline V gene data show CDR1 as SEHNR and CDR2 as FQNEAQ (reference sequence).

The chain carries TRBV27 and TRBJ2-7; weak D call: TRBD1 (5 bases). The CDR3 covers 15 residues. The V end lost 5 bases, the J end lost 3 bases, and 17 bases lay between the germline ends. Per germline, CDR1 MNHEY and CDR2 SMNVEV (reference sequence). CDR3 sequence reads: CASSPYPTDLYEQYF. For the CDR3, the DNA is TGTGCCAGCAGTCCCTACCCGACAGACCTCTACGAGCAGTACTTC.

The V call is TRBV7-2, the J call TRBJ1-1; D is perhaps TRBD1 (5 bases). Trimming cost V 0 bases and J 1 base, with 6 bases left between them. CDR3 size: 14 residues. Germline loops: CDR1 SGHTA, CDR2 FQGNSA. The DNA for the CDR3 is TGTGCCAGCAGCTTAGCGGGGGGGAACACTGAAGCTTTCTTT. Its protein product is CASSLAGGNTEAFF.

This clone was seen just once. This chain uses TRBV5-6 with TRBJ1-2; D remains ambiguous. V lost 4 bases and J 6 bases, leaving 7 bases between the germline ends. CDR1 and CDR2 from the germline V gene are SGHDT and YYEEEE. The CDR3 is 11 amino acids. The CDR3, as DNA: TGTGCCAGCAGCCAGCTACATGGCTACACCTTC. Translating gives CASSQLHGYTF.

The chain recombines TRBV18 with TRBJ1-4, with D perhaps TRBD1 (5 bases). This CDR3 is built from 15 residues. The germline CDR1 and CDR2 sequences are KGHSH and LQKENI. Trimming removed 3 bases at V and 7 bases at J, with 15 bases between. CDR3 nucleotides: TGTGCCAGCTCACCGGTGGGGCCCGTGGGTGAAAAACTGTTTTTT. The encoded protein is CASSPVGPVGEKLFF. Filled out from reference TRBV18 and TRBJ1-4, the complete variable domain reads NAGVMQNPRHLVRRRGQEARLRCSPMKGHSHVYWYRQLPEEGLKFMVYLQKENIIDESGMPKERFSAEFPKEGPSILRIQQVVRGDSAAYFCASSPVGPVGEKLFFGSGTQLSVL.

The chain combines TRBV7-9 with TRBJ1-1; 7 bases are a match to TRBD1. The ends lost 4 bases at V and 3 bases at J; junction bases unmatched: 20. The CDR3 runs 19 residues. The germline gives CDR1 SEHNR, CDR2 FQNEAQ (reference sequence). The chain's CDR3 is CASSSESGRGSIWDTEAFF. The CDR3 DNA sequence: TGTGCCAGCAGCTCAGAATCGGGCAGGGGGTCGATTTGGGACACTGAAGCTTTCTTT.

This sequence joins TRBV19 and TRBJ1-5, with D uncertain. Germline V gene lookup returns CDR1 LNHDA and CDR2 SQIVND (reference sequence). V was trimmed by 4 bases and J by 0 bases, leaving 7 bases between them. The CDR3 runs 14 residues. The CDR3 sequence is CASSTPNSNQPQHF. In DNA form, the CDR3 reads TGTGCCAGTAGTACCCCAAATAGCAATCAGCCCCAGCATTTT.

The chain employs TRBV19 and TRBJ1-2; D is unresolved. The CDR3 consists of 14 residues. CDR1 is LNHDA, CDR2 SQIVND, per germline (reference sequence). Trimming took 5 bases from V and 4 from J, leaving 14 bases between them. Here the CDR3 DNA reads TGTGCCAGTAGTGTTTCTCCCACAAGCTATGGCTACACCTTC. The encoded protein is CASSVSPTSYGYTF.

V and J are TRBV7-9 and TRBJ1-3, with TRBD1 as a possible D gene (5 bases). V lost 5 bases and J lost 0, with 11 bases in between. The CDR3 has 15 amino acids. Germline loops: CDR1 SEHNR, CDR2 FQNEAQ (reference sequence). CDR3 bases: TGTGCCAGCAGCGTAGGGGCCAACTCTGGAAACACCATATATTTT. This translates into CASSVGANSGNTIYF.

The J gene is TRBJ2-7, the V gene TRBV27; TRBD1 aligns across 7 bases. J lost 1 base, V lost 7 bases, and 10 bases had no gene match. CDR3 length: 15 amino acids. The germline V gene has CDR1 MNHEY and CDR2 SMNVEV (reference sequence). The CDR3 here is CASNPKTGPSYEQYF. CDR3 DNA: TGTGCCAGCAATCCCAAGACAGGGCCGTCCTACGAGCAGTACTTC.

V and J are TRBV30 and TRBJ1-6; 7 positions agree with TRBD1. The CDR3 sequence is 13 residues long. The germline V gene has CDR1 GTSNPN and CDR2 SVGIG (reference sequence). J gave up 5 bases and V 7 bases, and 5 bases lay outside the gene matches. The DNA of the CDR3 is TGTGCCTCAACGACAGGGAATAATTCACCCCTCCACTTT. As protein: CASTTGNNSPLHF. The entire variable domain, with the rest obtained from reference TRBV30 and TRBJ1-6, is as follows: SQTIHQWPATLVQPVGSPLSLECTVEGTSNPNLYWYRQAAGRGLQLLFYSVGIGQISSEVPQNLSASRPQDRQFILSSKKLLLSDSGFYLCASTTGNNSPLHFGNGTRLTVT.

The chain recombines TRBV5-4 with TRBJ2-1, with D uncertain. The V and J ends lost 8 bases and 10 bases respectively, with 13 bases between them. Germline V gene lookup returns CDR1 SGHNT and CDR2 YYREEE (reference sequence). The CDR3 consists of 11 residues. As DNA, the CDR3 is TGTGCCAGTAAGGAAGGTGGAGAGCAGTTCTTC. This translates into CASKEGGEQFF.